This T cell receptor (beta chain) stems from a study of CD8+CD57+ T cells in acquired aplastic anemia. Overall study findings and caveats: Both patients and controls carried the same twenty-nine CD8+ CDR3 sequences. Lower diversity was found in CD8+CD57+ cells than in total CD4+ and CD8+ pools in patients.

For sequencing, patients were chosen who had shown expansion of CD8+CD57+ cells by flow cytometry. Every patient had severe acquired aplastic anemia. Patients had not yet gotten any therapy when their blood was taken for sampling. A bead step enriched CD8+CD57+ cells and gave a mean 1.6 ug DNA. This CDR3 comprises 14 residues. Germline values: CDR1 DFQATT, CDR2 SNEGSKA (reference sequence). Trimming cost V 6 bases and J 1 base; bases outside gene matches: 9. Both TCR beta VDJ combination and CDR3 sequence profiling were carried out. Genomic DNA was the template for this profiling. TCRdb fed the reads into MiXCR, producing one record per CDR3 protein. Seen here are roughly 17,000 distinct CDR3 sequences, about 40% observed once, and the top ten hold 70% to 90%. On this clonotype: No antigen is known for it.

The chain is built from TRBV20-1 and TRBJ2-7; 7 bases align to TRBD1. This clonotype was sampled from a human donor with aplastic anemia. The sequencing input was CD8+CD57+ T cells sorted from PBMCs. The subset here: bead-enriched CD8+CD57+ effector memory T cells from SAA patients. CDR3 region: CSATRTGASYEQYF. The CDR3 region has the DNA TGCAGTGCCACCCGGACAGGAGCTTCCTACGAGCAGTACTTC.